This passage covers 4 T cell receptor beta chains from one sample sequenced in a study of CD8+CD57+ T cells in acquired aplastic anemia. The authors sequenced patients whose flow cytometry had shown CD8+CD57+ cell expansion. The template used for profiling TCR beta VDJ and CDR3 was genomic DNA. One entry per CDR3 protein, called by TCRdb with MiXCR from the reads. The sample comprises 150,000 or so distinct CDR3 sequences, over 50% of which are singletons, and approximately 12% rests with the top ten. Sample: sorted CD4+, CD8+, or CD8+CD57+ T cells (not recorded which) from PBMCs. The receptors come from a human donor with aplastic anemia.

The sample holds a few counts of this clonotype. This chain connects TRBV15 to TRBJ2-5; D is possibly TRBD1 (6 bases). Germline V lookup: CDR1 LNHNV, CDR2 YYDKDF (reference sequence). The CDR3 extends over 15 amino acids. Trimming removed 0 bases at V and 5 bases at J, with 13 bases between. CDR3 region: CATSRDWGQVETQYF. In nucleotides, the CDR3 is TGTGCCACCAGCAGAGACTGGGGGCAGGTGGAGACCCAGTACTTC. The full variable domain, completed using reference TRBV15 and TRBJ2-5, is DAMVIQNPRYQVTQFGKPVTLSCSQTLNHNVMYWYQQKSSQAPKLLFHYYDKDFNNEADTPDNFQSRRPNTSFCFLDIRSPGLGDTAMYLCATSRDWGQVETQYFGPGTRLLVL.

The chain joins TRBV19 to TRBJ2-2; 9 bases fit TRBD2. CDR3 length: 14 amino acids. J was trimmed by 6 bases and V by 4 bases; bases with no gene match: 3. Per germline, CDR1 LNHDA and CDR2 SQIVND (reference sequence). Here the CDR3 reads CASSNGGRAGELFF. DNA for the CDR3: TGTGCCAGTAGTAATGGCGGGAGGGCCGGGGAGCTGTTTTTT.

This clonotype was picked up a small number of times. The chain joins TRBV27 to TRBJ2-1; 9 nucleotides align to TRBD1. This CDR3 has 14 residues. Unmatched junction bases numbered 1, after V lost 3 bases and J lost 4 bases. Germline V CDR1 and CDR2: MNHEY, SMNVEV (reference sequence). The CDR3 is CASSFGTGYNEQFF. CDR3 nucleotides: TGTGCCAGCAGTTTTGGGACAGGGTACAATGAGCAGTTCTTC.

The chain joins TRBV6-2 or TRBV6-3 to TRBJ2-7; 13 bases align to TRBD2. CDR3 size: 14 residues. With 10 bases clipped from V and 3 bases from J, the junction kept 6 bases outside the gene matches. Germline values: CDR1 MNHEY, CDR2 SVGEGT. DNA of the CDR3: TGTGCCATTCGGACTAGCGGGAGTTACTACGAGCAGTACTTC. It is translated as CAIRTSGSYYEQYF.